The 9 T cell receptor beta chains listed next were all sequenced from one sample in a study of blood T cell repertoires in COVID-19. Profiling relied on immunoSEQ multiplex PCR, and the TCRdb table lists in-frame clones only, not all of them. The table includes 390,000 or so clones, nearly 90% detected once. The sequenced sample was peripheral blood. The source of these receptors is a man between 18 and 35 years old with active or convalescent COVID-19.

The gene calls are TRBV27 and TRBJ2-2, with 8 bases that match TRBD1. The CDR3 sequence is 16 residues long. Germline V gene data show CDR1 as MNHEY and CDR2 as SMNVEV (reference sequence). The trim removed 5 bases at V and 3 bases at J, leaving 8 bases unmatched. This CDR3 is CASSKKTGVDTGELFF. CDR3 DNA sequence: TGTGCCAGCAGTAAAAAGACAGGGGTGGACACCGGGGAGCTGTTTTTT.

The chain has TRBV7-2 and TRBJ1-3; no clear D. Germline V gene sequence: CDR1 SGHTA, CDR2 FQGNSA. The CDR3 covers 14 residues. V was clipped by 5 bases and J by 9 bases, with 17 bases between them. CDR3 sequence reads: CASSPRSTRGTIYF. Written as DNA, the CDR3 is TGTGCCAGCAGCCCACGATCCACCCGGGGCACCATATATTTT.

J is TRBJ2-7 and V is TRBV7-2; D remains ambiguous. Germline CDR1 is SGHTA and CDR2 is FQGNSA. Trimming left V 2 bases short and J 2 bases short, with 7 bases between. The CDR3 has 13 residues. The CDR3 sequence is CASSLNLPYEQYF. CDR3 sequence (DNA): TGTGCCAGCAGCTTAAACTTACCCTACGAGCAGTACTTC.

The chain couples TRBV3-1 (or the pseudogene TRBV3-2) to TRBJ2-1, with 8 bases fitting TRBD1. V lost 1 base to trimming and J lost 6 bases; unmatched junction nucleotides: 2. The V gene's germline CDR1 is LGHDT and CDR2 YNNKEL (reference sequence). The CDR3 has 14 amino acids. CDR3 in amino acids: CASSQGTGFNEQFF. The CDR3 nucleotides are TGTGCCAGCAGCCAAGGGACAGGGTTCAATGAGCAGTTCTTC.

This clone has only one observation. This rearrangement joins TRBV19 to TRBJ2-3, with 13 positions matching TRBD2. V shed 2 bases and J 6 bases; nucleotides not matched to a gene: 8. Germline V gene lookup returns CDR1 LNHDA and CDR2 SQIVND (reference sequence). This CDR3 region has 17 residues. The CDR3 sequence is CASSIRPGLAGKDTQYF. The CDR3 region has the DNA TGTGCCAGTAGTATAAGACCGGGACTAGCGGGAAAGGATACGCAGTATTTT.

The CDR3 nucleotides are TGTGCCAGCAGCCAAGGGTCGCCCCGGGACAGCAAGAACACTGAAGCTTTCTTT. Translating it yields CASSQGSPRDSKNTEAFF. The chain combines TRBV4-2 with TRBJ1-1, with 7 bases that match TRBD1. J lost 1 base, V lost 1 base, and 12 bases had no gene match. The length of the CDR3 is 18 residues. Germline V CDR1 and CDR2: LGHNA, YNFKEQ.

This clone appeared a few times. This chain links TRBV7-9 with TRBJ1-3; 11 bases align to TRBD1. Germline CDR1 reads SEHNR; CDR2 reads FQNEAQ (reference sequence). J was trimmed by 4 bases and V by 3 bases; bases with no gene match: 5. The CDR3 spans 16 residues. The chain's CDR3 is CASSFGQGAKGNTIYF. CDR3 in DNA: TGTGCCAGCAGCTTCGGACAGGGGGCTAAGGGAAACACCATATATTTT.

This clone was seen a single time. V is TRBV11-2 and J is TRBJ2-1; no reliable D call. Germline CDR1 SGHAT, CDR2 FQNNGV. V was trimmed by 1 base and J by 8 bases, leaving 3 bases between them. There are 11 residues in the CDR3. CDR3 DNA sequence: TGTGCCAGCAGCTTAGTCGATGAGCAGTTCTTC. Translation: CASSLVDEQFF.

The chain uses TRBV4-1 and TRBJ1-5, with 10 bases that match TRBD1. After removal of 2 bases from V and 6 bases from J, the junction contained 10 bases not matched to a gene. CDR3 length: 17 residues. CDR1 is MGHRA, CDR2 YSYEKL, per germline. CDR3 sequence: CASSQTGTGVFGQPQHF. Here the CDR3 DNA reads TGCGCCAGCAGCCAAACCGGGACAGGGGTTTTTGGTCAGCCCCAGCATTTT.